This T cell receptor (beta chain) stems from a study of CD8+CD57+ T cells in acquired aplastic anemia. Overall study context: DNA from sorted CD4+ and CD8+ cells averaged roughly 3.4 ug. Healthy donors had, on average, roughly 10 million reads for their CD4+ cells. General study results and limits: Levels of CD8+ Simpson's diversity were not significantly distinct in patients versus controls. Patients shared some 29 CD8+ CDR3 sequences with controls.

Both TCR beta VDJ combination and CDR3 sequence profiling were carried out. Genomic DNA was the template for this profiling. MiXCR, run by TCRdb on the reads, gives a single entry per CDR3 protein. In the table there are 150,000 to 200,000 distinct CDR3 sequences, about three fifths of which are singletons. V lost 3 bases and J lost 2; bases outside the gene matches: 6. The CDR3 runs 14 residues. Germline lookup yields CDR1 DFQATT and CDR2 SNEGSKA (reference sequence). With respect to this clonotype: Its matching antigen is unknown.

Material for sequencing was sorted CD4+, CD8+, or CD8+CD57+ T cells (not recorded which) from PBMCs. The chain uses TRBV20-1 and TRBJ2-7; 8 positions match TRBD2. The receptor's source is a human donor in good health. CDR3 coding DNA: TGCAGTGCTAGTGCTTCGGGACTAGCCTACGAGCAGTACTTC. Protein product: CSASASGLAYEQYF.